The clone carrying this T cell receptor beta chain was counted many times. Antigen unknown. This specimen comes from a study of blood T cells in healthy people across ages. Study conclusions and caveats: It was not known whether donors were CMV positive (a possible confounder of expanded clonotype changes).

For the second PCR, which ran for 7 to 11 cycles, a sample-barcoded 5' primer and a J-beta primer mix were used. TCRdb passed the 5' RACE reads through MiXCR, listing each CDR3 protein once. This table has approximately 810,000 distinct CDR3 sequences, 25% to 30% appearing once. The sample consisted of blood. This TCR came from a woman older than 75 in good health.

The CDR3: CSARMSGGAGETQYF. The CDR3 region has the DNA TGCAGTGCTAGAATGAGCGGGGGGGCAGGAGAGACCCAGTACTTC. The rearrangement joins TRBV20-1 to TRBJ2-5; 10 bases line up with TRBD2. In germline, CDR1 is DFQATT, CDR2 SNEGSKA (reference sequence). V lost 2 bases, J lost 4 bases, and 7 bases stayed unmatched. The CDR3 totals 15 residues.